This is a list of T cell receptor beta chains from one sample in a study of a mutant IDH1 vaccine in newly diagnosed glioma. These receptors lack a known antigen. Sequencing used immunoSEQ multiplex PCR; TCRdb keeps in-frame clones, though not all of them. The table shows under 40,000 clones, with roughly nine tenths occurring only once. The starting material was PBMCs, obtained from a glioma patient whose treatment included an IDH1 peptide vaccine. These receptors were obtained from a man between 35 and 55 years old with glioma. CDR3s include the opening cysteine and the closing phenylalanine or tryptophan. The D gene is left open where the match is weak. Not all rows give a size; the values are once, few, many and, for expanded clones, a class.

size	V	J	D	CDR3	DNA
.	TRBV7-9	TRBJ2-2	.	CASSAGEGITGELFF	TGTGCCAGCAGCGCAGGGGAAGGAATCACCGGGGAGCTGTTTTTT
once	TRBV28	TRBJ1-4	.	CASRPYGGDEKLFF	TGTGCCAGCAGGCCCTACGGGGGAGATGAAAAACTGTTTTTT
few	TRBV10-2	TRBJ1-5	.	CASSDEGYNQPQHF	TGCGCCAGCAGTGATGAGGGTTACAATCAGCCCCAGCATTTT
.	TRBV6-5	TRBJ1-4	.	CASSTRRRNEKLFF	TGTGCCAGCAGTACCCGACGGAGGAATGAAAAACTGTTTTTT
.	TRBV10-1	TRBJ1-1	.	CASSERGRNTEAFF	TGCGCCAGCAGTGAAAGGGGCCGCAACACTGAAGCTTTCTTT
.	TRBV15	TRBJ1-2	.	CATSLGRRDYGYTF	TGTGCCACCAGTCTGGGGAGGAGGGACTATGGCTACACCTTC
.	TRBV11-2	TRBJ2-1	TRBD2	CASSPTSGTYNEQFF	TGTGCCAGCAGCCCGACTAGCGGGACCTACAATGAGCAGTTCTTC
.	TRBV27	TRBJ2-7	TRBD2	CASSRPGASGRNEQYF	TGTGCCAGCAGCCGACCTGGGGCGAGCGGGAGGAACGAGCAGTACTTC
.	TRBV18	TRBJ1-1	TRBD1	CASSPLDRGMNTEAFF	TGTGCCAGCTCACCCCTGGACAGGGGAATGAACACTGAAGCTTTCTTT
.	TRBV9	TRBJ2-2	.	CASSQRMEDGELFF	TGTGCCAGCAGCCAAAGAATGGAGGACGGGGAGCTGTTTTTT
.	TRBV12-2	TRBJ2-3	.	CASRSPAIGRTDTQYF	TGTGCAAGTCGCTCACCGGCCATAGGAAGGACAGATACGCAGTATTTT
.	TRBV5-1	TRBJ1-4	TRBD1	CASRLGQGTEKLFF	TGCGCCAGCAGATTGGGACAGGGGACTGAAAAACTGTTTTTT
.	TRBV7-2	TRBJ2-3	TRBD2	CASSLGRETRDTQYF	TGTGCCAGCAGCTTAGGGCGGGAGACGCGTGATACGCAGTATTTT
.	TRBV4-1	TRBJ1-3	.	CASTSASGNTIYF	TGCGCCAGCACCTCAGCCTCTGGAAACACCATATATTTT
.	TRBV10-2	TRBJ2-2	.	CASSEIRTGINGELFF	TGCGCCAGCAGTGAGATTAGAACAGGGATTAACGGGGAGCTGTTTTTT
.	TRBV6-1	TRBJ1-2	TRBD1	CASSEGQGALLGYTF	TGTGCCAGCAGTGAAGGCCAGGGGGCGCTCCTTGGCTACACCTTC
once	TRBV6-4	TRBJ2-2	.	CASNGADGELFF	TGTGCCAGCAACGGGGCTGACGGGGAGCTGTTTTTT
.	TRBV5-1	TRBJ1-2	TRBD1	CASSLASGQSGYTF	TGCGCCAGCAGCTTGGCTTCGGGACAGTCTGGCTACACCTTC
few	TRBV4-1	TRBJ1-2	.	CASSPPSGYGYTF	TGCGCCAGCAGCCCCCCCTCCGGCTATGGCTACACCTTC
once	TRBV7-2	TRBJ2-1	.	CASSPYGQTNEQFF	TGTGCCAGCAGCCCTTACGGGCAGACCAATGAGCAGTTCTTC
once	TRBV25-1	TRBJ2-2	.	CASEGNLNWDTGELFF	TGTGCCAGCGAGGGGAATCTAAACTGGGACACCGGGGAGCTGTTTTTT
.	TRBV27	TRBJ1-1	.	CASSLWGAGGTEAFF	TGTGCCAGCAGTTTATGGGGGGCTGGGGGCACTGAAGCTTTCTTT
.	TRBV29-1	TRBJ1-1	.	CSVGRRNTEAFF	TGCAGCGTTGGACGGCGGAACACTGAAGCTTTCTTT
.	TRBV5-6	TRBJ2-2	.	CASSFQGVGTGELFF	TGTGCCAGCAGCTTTCAGGGAGTAGGAACCGGGGAGCTGTTTTTT
.	TRBV28	TRBJ1-5	.	CASSLRGPQHF	TGTGCCAGCAGTTTACGCGGGCCCCAGCATTTT
.	TRBV7-9	TRBJ2-1	.	CASSLKYSYNEQFF	TGTGCCAGCAGCTTAAAGTACTCCTACAATGAGCAGTTCTTC
.	TRBV7-2	TRBJ2-4	TRBD2	CASTPRGGISSKNIQYF	TGTGCCAGCACCCCGCGGGGGGGCATCTCGTCCAAAAACATTCAGTACTTC
.	TRBV7-9	TRBJ1-2	.	CASSLGRDGYTF	TGTGCCAGCAGCTTAGGACGGGATGGCTACACCTTC
.	TRBV7-9	TRBJ1-4	TRBD1	CASSLETGVNNEKLFF	TGTGCCAGCAGCCTAGAGACAGGGGTTAATAATGAAAAACTGTTTTTT
few	TRBV10-3	TRBJ1-5	.	CAISPGGNGNQPQHF	TGTGCCATCAGTCCCGGGGGTAACGGCAATCAGCCCCAGCATTTT
once	TRBV4-2	TRBJ2-5	.	CASSSGADLEETQYF	TGTGCCAGCAGCTCAGGGGCCGATTTGGAGGAGACCCAGTACTTC
.	TRBV15	TRBJ1-1	.	CAASRDVGGTEAFF	TGTGCCGCCAGCAGAGATGTCGGAGGCACTGAAGCTTTCTTT
.	TRBV7-2	TRBJ2-1	.	CASSLVRGGDEQFF	TGTGCCAGCAGCTTAGTGAGGGGGGGCGATGAGCAGTTCTTC
.	TRBV2	TRBJ2-3	.	CASRRVRASSTDTQYF	TGTGCCAGCAGACGGGTCAGGGCGTCTAGCACAGATACGCAGTATTTT
.	TRBV9	TRBJ1-2	TRBD1	CASSVEDRGWYGYTF	TGTGCCAGCAGCGTAGAGGACAGGGGCTGGTATGGCTACACCTTC
.	TRBV6-1	TRBJ1-1	TRBD1	CASSDIHRGATEAFF	TGTGCCAGCAGTGACATCCACAGGGGTGCGACTGAAGCTTTCTTT
once	TRBV2	TRBJ2-1	.	CASSRDSDRNEQFF	TGTGCCAGCAGCCGCGACAGTGATCGGAATGAGCAGTTCTTC
.	TRBV28	TRBJ1-2	.	CASSLLWEGYTF	TGTGCCAGCAGTTTATTGTGGGAAGGCTACACCTTC
.	TRBV13	TRBJ2-5	.	CASSLEAEETQYF	TGTGCCAGCAGCTTAGAGGCGGAAGAGACCCAGTACTTC
.	TRBV9	TRBJ2-7	.	CASSVESGVGEQYF	TGTGCCAGCAGCGTAGAGAGTGGGGTGGGGGAGCAGTACTTC
.	TRBV27	TRBJ1-5	.	CASSPQGFGPQHF	TGTGCCAGCAGTCCTCAGGGATTCGGGCCCCAGCATTTT
.	TRBV5-1	TRBJ1-6	TRBD1	CASSARQGSYNSPLHF	TGCGCCAGCAGCGCTCGACAGGGCTCCTATAATTCACCCCTCCACTTT
.	TRBV11-2	TRBJ1-2	.	CASSLLSYGYTF	TGTGCCAGCAGCTTACTGAGCTATGGCTACACCTTC
.	TRBV4-1	TRBJ1-4	.	CASSQVGGPDEKLFF	TGCGCCAGCAGCCAAGTAGGAGGGCCGGATGAAAAACTGTTTTTT
few	TRBV5-4	TRBJ2-3	TRBD1	CASSSLGQGRTDTQYF	TGTGCCAGCAGCTCTCTTGGACAGGGGCGCACAGATACGCAGTATTTT
.	TRBV7-2	TRBJ1-1	.	CASSLGGPNTEAFF	TGTGCCAGCAGCTTAGGGGGCCCCAACACTGAAGCTTTCTTT
few	TRBV4-2	TRBJ1-5	.	CASSQDGRGSGQPQHF	TGTGCCAGCAGCCAAGACGGCAGGGGATCCGGTCAGCCCCAGCATTTT
.	TRBV19	TRBJ2-3	.	CASSLGGAPQTKYF	TGTGCCAGTAGTCTGGGAGGAGCGCCCCAAACAAAGTATTTT
.	TRBV6-1	TRBJ2-4	.	CASSASFRVGENIQYF	TGTGCCAGCAGTGCATCCTTCAGGGTGGGAGAAAACATTCAGTACTTC
few	TRBV6-1	TRBJ2-7	TRBD1	CASSEYAQGVSYEQYF	TGTGCCAGCAGTGAATATGCACAGGGGGTGTCCTACGAGCAGTACTTC
few	TRBV7-2	TRBJ2-3	.	CASSLVPRRDLYTDTQYF	TGTGCCAGCAGCTTAGTCCCCCGCAGGGACCTATACACAGATACGCAGTATTTT
.	TRBV30	TRBJ1-6	TRBD1	CAWSAQPLGQGNSPLHF	TGTGCCTGGAGTGCCCAACCCCTAGGACAGGGGAATTCACCCCTCCACTTT
.	TRBV15	TRBJ2-2	.	CATSSGNPGELFF	TGTGCCACCAGCAGCGGGAACCCCGGGGAGCTGTTTTTT
.	TRBV5-1	TRBJ2-4	.	CASSLVGASKNIQYF	TGCGCCAGCAGCTTGGTGGGGGCTAGCAAAAACATTCAGTACTTC